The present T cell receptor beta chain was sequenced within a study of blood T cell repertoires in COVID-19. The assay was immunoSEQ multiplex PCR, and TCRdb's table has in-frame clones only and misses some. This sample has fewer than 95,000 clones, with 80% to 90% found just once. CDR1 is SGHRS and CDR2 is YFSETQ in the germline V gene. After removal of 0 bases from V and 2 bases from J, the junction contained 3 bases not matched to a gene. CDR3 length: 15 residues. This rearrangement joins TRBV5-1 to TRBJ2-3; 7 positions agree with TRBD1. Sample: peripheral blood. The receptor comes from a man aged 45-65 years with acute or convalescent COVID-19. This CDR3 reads CASSLVGQVTDTQYF. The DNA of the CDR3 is TGCGCCAGCAGCTTGGTAGGACAGGTCACAGATACGCAGTATTTT.